This T cell receptor (beta chain) was captured by sequencing in a study of OX40 agonist ivuxolimab in advanced cancers. Germline assignment: CDR1 SEHNR and CDR2 FQNEAQ (reference sequence). The CDR3 contains 13 residues. The V and J ends lost 6 bases and 7 bases, in that order; junction bases with no gene match: 8. Clones were sequenced by immunoSEQ multiplex PCR, and TCRdb holds only the in-frame ones, with some missing. Among more than 85,000 clones listed, more than 70% were seen once. The rearrangement uses TRBV7-9 and TRBJ1-2; 7 nucleotides match TRBD1. Sequenced material: CD4+ or CD8+ T cells sorted from blood, taken in a trial of the OX40 agonist ivuxolimab. The source of this sequence is an adult with an advanced solid tumor such as melanoma, head and neck, liver or kidney cancer. The CDR3 loop reads CASRSTGMAGYTF. The DNA of the CDR3 is TGTGCCAGCAGATCGACAGGGATGGCTGGCTACACCTTC.